A selection of T cell receptor beta chains follows, all from one sample in a study of blood T cell repertoires in COVID-19. Clones were sequenced by immunoSEQ multiplex PCR, and TCRdb holds only the in-frame ones, with some missing. The sample lists some 220,000 clones; 86% were seen once. Sequencing was performed on PBMCs or T cells enriched from blood (not recorded which). These receptors were collected from a woman in her 40s with acute COVID-19. The CDR3 runs from the conserved cysteine through the conserved F or W.

j_call v_call cdr3_length cdr3_aa
TRBJ2-1 TRBV27 12 CASSKAGREQFF
TRBJ2-1 TRBV15 20 CATSWGYLGGGPILRNEQFF
TRBJ1-2 TRBV12-5 13 CASGSDRARGYTF
TRBJ1-1 TRBV25-1 14 CASSESLGYTEAFF
TRBJ2-1 TRBV24-1 14 CATSDALQGHEQFF
TRBJ1-2 TRBV5-4 15 CASSFGGGAVNGYTF
TRBJ1-3 TRBV10-2 14 CASSTGGSGNTIYF
TRBJ1-2 TRBV7-8 15 CASSSDRGVFNGYTF
TRBJ1-1 TRBV6-5 14 CASSGGFMNTEAFF
TRBJ1-1 TRBV7-3 13 CASSTGARTEAFF
TRBJ2-7 TRBV5-1 19 CASSLAKAWVGQTNYEQYF
TRBJ2-1 TRBV27 17 CASSVTSGGAFYNEQFF
TRBJ2-7 TRBV11-2 18 CASSFSALSSGGGYEQYF